The 11 T cell receptor beta chains below all came from one sample that was sequenced in a study of T cell clonality in common variable immunodeficiency. The assay was immunoSEQ multiplex PCR, and TCRdb's table has in-frame clones only and misses some. The record shows 52,000 or so clones for this sample, with no singletons present. The specimen was peripheral blood mononuclear cells. The receptor set was obtained from a person aged 18 to 75 in good health.

This clone was recorded many times. The covered CDR3 bases are TGCGCCAGCAGCTCCAGGACAGGGGGCTGGAACGAG. Its protein product is CASSSRTGGWNE. The entire CDR3 protein reads CASSSRTGGWNEQYF. V is TRBV5-1 and J is TRBJ2-7; 11 positions match TRBD1. Coverage ceases 3 residues before the CDR3 finishes, and the germline J gene fills in the end. Losses at the gene ends were 3 bases for V and 5 bases for J; bases not matched to a gene: 7. The CDR3 is 15 residues long. The germline V gene has CDR1 SGHRS and CDR2 YFSETQ.

There are many counts of this clone. The read ends 3 residues before the CDR3 terminus; that terminus is restored from the germline J gene. The chain recombines TRBV18 with TRBJ2-3; tentatively, D is TRBD1 (6 bases). Germline assignment: CDR1 KGHSH and CDR2 LQKENI. Trimming shortened V by 5 bases and J by 2 bases, and 8 bases separated the two germline ends. This CDR3 is built from 13 residues. CDR3 sequence reads: CASSTGITDTQYF. The sequenced CDR3 bases are TGTGCCAGCTCAACAGGGATCACAGATACG.

Many counts were recorded for this clone. Read sequence stops 3 residues before the CDR3 end, and the germline J gene provides the missing end. The V call is TRBV30, the J call TRBJ2-2, with D perhaps matching TRBD1 (5 bases). Trimming removed 2 bases at V and 4 bases at J, with 8 bases between. In germline, CDR1 is GTSNPN, CDR2 SVGIG (reference sequence). The length of the CDR3 is 13 residues. The CDR3 sequence is CAWSLRVTGELFF. CDR3 bases read: TGTGCCTGGAGTCTCAGGGTCACCGGGGAG.

In its sample, this clone was seen many times. The missing CDR3 end, 3 residues past where the read stops, is filled in from the germline J gene. V gene TRBV7-2 combines with J gene TRBJ2-2; D perhaps matches TRBD1 (5 bases). The V gene's germline CDR1 is SGHTA and CDR2 FQGNSA. The CDR3 consists of 15 residues. The sequenced CDR3 bases are TGTGCCAGCAGCCCCGATGGGGCCCGAGGAGAAAAG. Amino acid sequence: CASSPDGARGEK. The entire CDR3 protein reads CASSPDGARGEKLFF.

As concerns this clone: A much larger clone lies one base from this, so it may be a read error. The read ends 3 residues shy of where the CDR3 ends; the end is completed using the germline J gene. Other DNA sequences in the sample encode the same CDR3. The gene calls are TRBV19 and TRBJ1-3; perhaps TRBD1 as D (5 bases). The CDR3 has 15 amino acids. CDR1 and CDR2 (germline): LNHDA, SQIVND (reference sequence). The DNA read from the CDR3 is TGTGCCAGTAGTGAACAGGCGTCTCGGGGGAACACA. Translating it yields CASSEQASRGNT. The whole CDR3 reads CASSEQASRGNTIYF.

This clone showed up many times. The DNA ends 3 residues before the CDR3 does, and the rest of the CDR3 is filled in from the germline J gene. The rearrangement uses TRBV6-2 or TRBV6-3 and TRBJ1-5; 8 bases match TRBD1. The CDR3 has 14 residues. Germline lookup yields CDR1 MNHEY and CDR2 SVGEGT. The J segment lost 3 bases and the V segment lost 7 bases, leaving 5 bases of the junction unmatched. The part of the CDR3 DNA that was read is TGTGCCAGCAAGGGGACAGGTCCCAATCAGCCC. It is translated as CASKGTGPNQP. The full CDR3 protein reads CASKGTGPNQPQHF.

Turning to this clone: The read stops 3 residues short of the end of the CDR3; the missing end is completed from the germline J gene. The V gene is TRBV5-1, the J gene TRBJ2-5, with TRBD1 as a possible D gene (5 bases). The ends were cut back, 0 bases at V and 5 bases at J, with 17 bases in the middle. Per germline, CDR1 SGHRS and CDR2 YFSETQ. CDR3 length: 16 amino acids. The covered CDR3 bases are TGCGCCAGCAGCTTGGAAGGACACATGGGTGGGGAGACC. This translates into CASSLEGHMGGET. The whole CDR3 protein reads CASSLEGHMGGETQYF.

This clone was observed at least ten times. The CDR3 end lies 3 residues beyond the end of the read and is filled in from the germline J gene. The chain has TRBV19 and TRBJ2-4, with D perhaps assigned TRBD1 or TRBD2 (6 bases each). The CDR3 is made up of 15 amino acids. CDR1 is LNHDA and CDR2 is SQIVND in the germline V gene (reference sequence). Trimming removed 3 bases from V and 6 bases from J, with 15 bases in between. The CDR3 spells CASSMVAGEVNIQYF. CDR3 DNA (partial): TGTGCCAGTAGTATGGTGGCAGGGGAGGTAAACATT.

This clone was recorded many times. The DNA ends 3 residues before the CDR3 does, and the rest of the CDR3 is filled in from the germline J gene. The rearrangement uses TRBV20-1 and TRBJ2-3, with 9 bases identical to TRBD1. The CDR3 contains 16 residues. V lost 1 base to trimming and J lost 6 bases; unmatched junction nucleotides: 11. In germline, CDR1 is DFQATT, CDR2 SNEGSKA (reference sequence). The CDR3 here is CSARGGQGASWDTQYF. CDR3 DNA (partial): TGCAGTGCTAGAGGGGGACAGGGAGCAAGCTGGGATACG.

Note on this clone: The sequenced fragment ends 3 residues before the CDR3 boundary, so the rest is inferred from the germline J gene. The chain is built from TRBV6-2 or TRBV6-3 and TRBJ1-1; no definite D call. The CDR3 extends over 13 amino acids. Germline V gene sequence: CDR1 MNHEY, CDR2 SVGEGT. The DNA read from the CDR3 is TGTGCCAGCAGTTACTCTAGGAACTATGGC. Translation gives CASSYSRNYG. The whole CDR3 protein reads CASSYSRNYGAFF.

The sample holds many counts of this clone. CDR3 protein: CASSFVSTGKETQYF. The part of the CDR3 DNA that was read is TGTGCCAGCAGCTTTGTATCGACAGGGAAAGAGACG. The chain uses TRBV7-9 and TRBJ2-3; TRBD1 aligns across 7 bases. The read ends 3 residues early relative to the CDR3; the germline J gene fills the gap. The CDR3 runs 15 residues. The V gene's germline CDR1 is SEHNR and CDR2 FQNEAQ (reference sequence).